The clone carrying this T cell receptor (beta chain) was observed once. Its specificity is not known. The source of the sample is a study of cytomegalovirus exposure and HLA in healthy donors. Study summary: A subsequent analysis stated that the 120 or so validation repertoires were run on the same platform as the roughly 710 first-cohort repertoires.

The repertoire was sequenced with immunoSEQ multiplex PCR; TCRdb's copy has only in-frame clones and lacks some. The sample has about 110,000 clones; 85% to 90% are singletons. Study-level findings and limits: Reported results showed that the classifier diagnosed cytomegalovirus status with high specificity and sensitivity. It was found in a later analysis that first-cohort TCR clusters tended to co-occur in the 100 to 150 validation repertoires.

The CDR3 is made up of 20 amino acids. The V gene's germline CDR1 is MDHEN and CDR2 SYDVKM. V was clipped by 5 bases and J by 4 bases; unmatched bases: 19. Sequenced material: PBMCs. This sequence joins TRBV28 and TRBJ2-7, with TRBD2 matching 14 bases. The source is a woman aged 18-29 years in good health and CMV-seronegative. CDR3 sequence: CASSTIPGLAGATQGYEQYF. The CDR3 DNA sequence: TGTGCCAGCAGTACGATACCGGGACTAGCGGGGGCGACCCAAGGGTACGAGCAGTACTTC.